These 5 T cell receptor beta chains share one sample of origin, sequenced in a study of cytomegalovirus exposure and HLA in healthy donors. A multiplex PCR was run with 60 Vbeta primers and 13 Jbeta primers. Data came from immunoSEQ multiplex PCR; TCRdb stores just in-frame clones and leaves some out. The sample lists 35,000 to 55,000 clones; about 72% were seen once. Sequenced sample: PBMCs. The source is a man aged 25-45 years in good health and CMV-seronegative.

The rearrangement links TRBV18 to TRBJ2-5, with 8 bases fitting TRBD2. The J call may not be correct, given that the DNA end is closer to TRBJ2-7. This CDR3 has 14 residues. From germline, CDR1 is KGHSH and CDR2 LQKENI. The CDR3 protein is CASSPAGDNYEQYF. The CDR3 nucleotides read TGTGCCAGCTCGCCAGCGGGAGACAACTACGAGCAGTACTTC.

The chain carries TRBV6-5 and TRBJ2-4, with 7 positions matching TRBD1. Germline V gene data show CDR1 as MNHEY and CDR2 as SVGAGI. The CDR3 has 15 residues. Germline trimming cut 0 bases from V and 1 base from J; bases unmatched to any gene: 0. The CDR3 protein is CASSYSTGAKNIQYF. The CDR3 DNA reads as TGTGCCAGCAGTTACTCGACAGGGGCCAAAAACATTCAGTACTTC.

V gene TRBV5-4 combines with J gene TRBJ2-7; 7 bases agree with TRBD2. The CDR3 has 14 amino acids. The ends lost 3 bases at V and 2 bases at J; junction bases unmatched: 5. The V gene's germline CDR1 is SGHNT and CDR2 YYREEE (reference sequence). The CDR3 reads CASSSTAGPYEQYF. The CDR3 coding sequence is TGTGCCAGCAGCTCAACAGCGGGACCCTACGAGCAGTACTTC.

Only a few counts were recorded for this clone. The chain is built from TRBV18 and TRBJ2-1, with D possibly matching TRBD1 (7 bases). Germline CDR1 and CDR2: KGHSH and LQKENI. There are 14 residues in the CDR3. V was trimmed by 2 bases and J by 7 bases, leaving 12 bases between them. Here the CDR3 reads CASSPWPGGNEQFF. The CDR3 coding sequence is TGTGCCAGCTCACCATGGCCAGGGGGGAATGAGCAGTTCTTC.

The V and J genes are TRBV10-3 and TRBJ1-1; 8 bases are shared with TRBD1. V trimming: 7 bases; J trimming: 1 base; junction bases outside the gene matches: 5. Germline CDR1 is ENHRY and CDR2 is SYGVKD. The CDR3 totals 14 residues. The CDR3 DNA sequence: TGTGCCATCACATCAGGGGGCGCGAACACTGAAGCTTTCTTT. It codes for CAITSGGANTEAFF.